In this sample, the clone carrying this T cell receptor (beta chain) turned up once. As yet, its antigen is unknown. The CDR3 covers 13 residues. The ends were cut back, 0 bases at V and 7 bases at J, with 6 bases in the middle. Germline-derived CDR1 and CDR2 are SGHAT and FQNNGV. 60 Vbeta and 13 Jbeta primers were used in PCR. Here immunoSEQ multiplex PCR was the method, and the copy in TCRdb shows in-frame clones only, minus some. The sample records 150,000 to 200,000 clones, 78% being singletons. The record originates from a study of cytomegalovirus exposure and HLA in healthy donors. The overall study: A previous analysis identified approximately 120 million unique TCR beta sequences derived from some 170 million T cells.

Study-wide findings and caveats: Reported results showed that the classifier diagnosed cytomegalovirus status with high specificity and sensitivity. A later analysis found most CMV-associated TCR beta chains apparently HLA-restricted. When analyzed later, the rates of TCR association showed variation by HLA locus, with DRB1 the most and HLA-C the fewest.

The sequence derives from a woman in her twenties or thirties in good health and CMV-seropositive. This chain uses TRBV11-2 with TRBJ2-2; D unclear. The specimen was PBMCs. In DNA, the CDR3 is TGTGCCAGCAGCTTAGACTATGTCGGGGAGCTGTTTTTT. It translates to CASSLDYVGELFF. Looking up the rest from reference TRBV11-2 and TRBJ2-2 gives the full variable domain: EAGVAQSPRYKIIEKRQSVAFWCNPISGHATLYWYQQILGQGPKLLIQFQNNGVVDDSQLPKDRFSAERLKGVDSTLKIQPAKLEDSAVYLCASSLDYVGELFFGEGSRLTVL.